This entry features one T cell receptor (beta chain) sequence. No antigen is known for it. The data were obtained in a study of radiotherapy plus CTLA-4 blockade in lung cancer. The table came from immunoSEQ multiplex PCR; TCRdb's copy has only in-frame clones and leaves some out. The table has tens of thousands of clones, roughly two thirds seen once. Study-wide findings and caveats: Clones derived from tumor TCRs expanded in blood after radiotherapy plus ipilimumab.

The sample consisted of peripheral blood, taken from a patient treated with radiotherapy plus ipilimumab. The clonotype originates from a human donor with non-small cell lung cancer who had stable disease on radiotherapy plus ipilimumab.

The CDR3: CASSLTGDRNSPLHF. CDR3 nucleotides: TGTGCCAGCAGCTTAACAGGGGATCGAAATTCACCCCTCCACTTT. This chain links TRBV11-2 with TRBJ1-6, with 7 bases identical to TRBD1. Germline CDR1 SGHAT, CDR2 FQNNGV. The CDR3 is 15 residues long. The V gene end was trimmed by 2 bases and the J gene end by 7 bases; junction bases not matched to a gene: 5.